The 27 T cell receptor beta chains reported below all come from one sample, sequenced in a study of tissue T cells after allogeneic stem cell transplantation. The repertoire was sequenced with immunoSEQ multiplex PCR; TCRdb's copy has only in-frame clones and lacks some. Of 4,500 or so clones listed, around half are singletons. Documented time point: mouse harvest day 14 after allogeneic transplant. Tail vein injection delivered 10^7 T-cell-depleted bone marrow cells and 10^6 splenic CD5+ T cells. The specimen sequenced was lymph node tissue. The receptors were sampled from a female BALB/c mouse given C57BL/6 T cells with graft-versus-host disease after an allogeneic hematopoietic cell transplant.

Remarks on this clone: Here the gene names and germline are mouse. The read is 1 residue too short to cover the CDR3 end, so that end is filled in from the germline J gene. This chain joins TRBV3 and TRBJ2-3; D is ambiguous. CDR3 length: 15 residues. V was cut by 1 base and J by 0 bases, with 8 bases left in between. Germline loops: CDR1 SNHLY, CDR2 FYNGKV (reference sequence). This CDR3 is CASSLDGSSAETLYF. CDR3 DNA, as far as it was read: TGTGCCAGCAGCTTAGATGGGTCTAGTGCAGAAACGCTGTAT.

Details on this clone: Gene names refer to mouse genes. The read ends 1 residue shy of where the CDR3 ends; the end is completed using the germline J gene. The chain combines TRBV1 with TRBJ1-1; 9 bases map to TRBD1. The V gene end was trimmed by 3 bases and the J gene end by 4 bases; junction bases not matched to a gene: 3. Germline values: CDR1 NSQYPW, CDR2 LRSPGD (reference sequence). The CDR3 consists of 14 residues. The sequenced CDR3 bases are TGCACCTGCAGTGCCCGGGACAGGGCCACAGAAGTCTTC. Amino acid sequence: CTCSARDRATEVF. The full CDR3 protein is CTCSARDRATEVFF.

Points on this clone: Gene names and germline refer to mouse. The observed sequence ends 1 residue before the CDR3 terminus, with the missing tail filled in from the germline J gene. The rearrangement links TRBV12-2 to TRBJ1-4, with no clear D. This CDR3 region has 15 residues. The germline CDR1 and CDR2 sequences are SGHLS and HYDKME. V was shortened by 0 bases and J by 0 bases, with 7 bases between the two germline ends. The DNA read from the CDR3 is TGTGCCAGCTCTCTCGACGGGTTTTCCAACGAAAGATTATTT. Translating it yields CASSLDGFSNERLF. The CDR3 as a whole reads CASSLDGFSNERLFF.

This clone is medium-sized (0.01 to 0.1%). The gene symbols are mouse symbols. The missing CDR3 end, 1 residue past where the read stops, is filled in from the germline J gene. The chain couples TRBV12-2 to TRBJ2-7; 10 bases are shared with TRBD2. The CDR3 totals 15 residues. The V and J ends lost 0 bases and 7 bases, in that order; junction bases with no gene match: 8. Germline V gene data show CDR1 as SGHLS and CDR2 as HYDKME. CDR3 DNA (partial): TGTGCCAGCTCTCTCGGGCTGGGGGGGCGAAGAGAACAGTAC. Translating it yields CASSLGLGGRREQY. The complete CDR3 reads CASSLGLGGRREQYF. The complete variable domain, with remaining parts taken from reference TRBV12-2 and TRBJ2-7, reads NSGVVQSPRYIIKGKGERSILKCIPISGHLSVAWYQQTQGQELKFFIQHYDKMERDKGNLPSRFSVQQFDDYHSEMNMSALELEDSAVYFCASSLGLGGRREQYFGPGTRLTVL.

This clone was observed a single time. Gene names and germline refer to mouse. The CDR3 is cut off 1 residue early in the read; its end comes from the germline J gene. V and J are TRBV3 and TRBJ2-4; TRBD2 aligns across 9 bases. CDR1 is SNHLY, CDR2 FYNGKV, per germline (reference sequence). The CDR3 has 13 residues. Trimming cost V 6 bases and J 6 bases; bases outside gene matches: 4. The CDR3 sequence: CASRPGGVNTLYF. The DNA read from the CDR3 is TGTGCCAGCAGACCTGGGGGGGTGAACACCTTGTAC.

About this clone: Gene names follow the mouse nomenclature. CDR3 in amino acids: CASSPRPNSDYTF. The part of the CDR3 DNA that was read is TGTGCCAGCAGTCCCCGTCCAAACTCCGACTACACC. The chain uses TRBV26 and TRBJ1-2, with D unclear. The read ends 1 residue before the CDR3 terminus; that terminus is restored from the germline J gene. The ends were cut back, 4 bases at V and 0 bases at J, with 6 bases in the middle. The CDR3 totals 13 residues. CDR1 is KGHPV and CDR2 is FQNQEV in the germline V gene (reference sequence). Filled out from reference TRBV26 and TRBJ1-2, the complete variable domain reads NSKVIQTPRYLVKGQGQKAKMRCIPEKGHPVVFWYQQNKNNEFKFLINFQNQEVLQQIDMTEKRFSAECPSNSPCSLEIQSSEAGDSALYLCASSPRPNSDYTFGSGTRLLVI.

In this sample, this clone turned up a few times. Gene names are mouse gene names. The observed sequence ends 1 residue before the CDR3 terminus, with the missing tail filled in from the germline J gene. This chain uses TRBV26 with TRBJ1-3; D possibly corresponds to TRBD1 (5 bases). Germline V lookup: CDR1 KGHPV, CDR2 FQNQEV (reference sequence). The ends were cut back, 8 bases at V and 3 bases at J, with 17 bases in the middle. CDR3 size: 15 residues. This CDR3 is CASGGGSGGGNTLYF. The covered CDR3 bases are TGTGCCAGCGGGGGGGGGAGTGGAGGTGGAAATACGCTCTAT.

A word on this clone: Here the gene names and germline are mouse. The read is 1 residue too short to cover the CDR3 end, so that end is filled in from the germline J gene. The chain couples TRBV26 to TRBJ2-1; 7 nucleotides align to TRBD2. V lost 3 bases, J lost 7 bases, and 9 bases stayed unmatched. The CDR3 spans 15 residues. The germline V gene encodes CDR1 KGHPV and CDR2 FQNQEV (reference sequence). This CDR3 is CASSLPLGTKAEQFF. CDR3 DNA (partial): TGTGCCAGCAGTCTCCCACTGGGGACTAAGGCTGAGCAGTTC. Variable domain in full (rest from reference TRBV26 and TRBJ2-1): NSKVIQTPRYLVKGQGQKAKMRCIPEKGHPVVFWYQQNKNNEFKFLINFQNQEVLQQIDMTEKRFSAECPSNSPCSLEIQSSEAGDSALYLCASSLPLGTKAEQFFGPGTRLTVL.

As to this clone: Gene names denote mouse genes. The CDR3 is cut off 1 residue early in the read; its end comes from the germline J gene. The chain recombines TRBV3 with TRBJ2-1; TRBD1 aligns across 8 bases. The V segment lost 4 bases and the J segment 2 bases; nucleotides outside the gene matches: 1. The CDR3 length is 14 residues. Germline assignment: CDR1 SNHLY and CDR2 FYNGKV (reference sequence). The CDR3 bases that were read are TGTGCCAGCAGCTCGACAGGGGACTATGCTGAGCAGTTC. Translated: CASSSTGDYAEQF. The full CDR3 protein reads CASSSTGDYAEQFF.

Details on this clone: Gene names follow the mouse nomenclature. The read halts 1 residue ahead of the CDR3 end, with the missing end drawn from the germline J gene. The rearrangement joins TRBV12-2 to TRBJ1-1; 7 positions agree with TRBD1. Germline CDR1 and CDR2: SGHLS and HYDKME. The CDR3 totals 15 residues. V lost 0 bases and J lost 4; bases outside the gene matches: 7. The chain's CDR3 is CASSLDGTVGTEVFF. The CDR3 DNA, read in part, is TGTGCCAGCTCTCTCGACGGGACAGTAGGCACAGAAGTCTTC.

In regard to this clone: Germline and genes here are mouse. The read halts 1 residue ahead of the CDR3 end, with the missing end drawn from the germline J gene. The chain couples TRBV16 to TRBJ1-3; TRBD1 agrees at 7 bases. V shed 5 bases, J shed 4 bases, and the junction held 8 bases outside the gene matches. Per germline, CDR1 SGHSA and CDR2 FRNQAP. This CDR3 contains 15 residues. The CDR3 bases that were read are TGTGCAAGCAGCCCGACAGGGCTGGGAGGAAATACGCTCTAT. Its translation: CASSPTGLGGNTLY. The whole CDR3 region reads CASSPTGLGGNTLYF. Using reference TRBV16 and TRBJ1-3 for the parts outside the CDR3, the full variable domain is NAGVIQTPRHKVTGKGQEATLWCEPISGHSAVFWYRQTIVQGLEFLTYFRNQAPIDDSGMPKERFSAQMPNQSHSTLKIQSTQPQDSAVYLCASSPTGLGGNTLYFGEGSRLIVV.

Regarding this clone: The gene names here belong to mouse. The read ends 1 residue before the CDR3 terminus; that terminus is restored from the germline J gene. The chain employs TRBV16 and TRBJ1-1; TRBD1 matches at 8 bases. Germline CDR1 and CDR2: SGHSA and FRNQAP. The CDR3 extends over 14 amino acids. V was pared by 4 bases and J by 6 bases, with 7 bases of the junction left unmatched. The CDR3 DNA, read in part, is TGTGCAAGCAGCTCGACAGGGGCTGGGGCAGAAGTCTTC. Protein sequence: CASSSTGAGAEVF. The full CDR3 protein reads CASSSTGAGAEVFF.

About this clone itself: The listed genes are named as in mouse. The chain's CDR3 is CASSLTGGYNSPLYF. The sequenced part of the CDR3 DNA is TGTGCCAGCTCTCTTACAGGGGGCTATAATTCGCCCCTCTAC. J is TRBJ1-6 and V is TRBV12-1; 8 nucleotides line up with TRBD1. The read ends 1 residue before the CDR3 terminus; that terminus is restored from the germline J gene. TRBJ1-6 is given ORF status, its function remaining uncertain. V was pared by 1 base and J by 3 bases, with 1 base of the junction left unmatched. In germline, CDR1 is SGHSN, CDR2 HYEKVE. This CDR3 has 15 residues.

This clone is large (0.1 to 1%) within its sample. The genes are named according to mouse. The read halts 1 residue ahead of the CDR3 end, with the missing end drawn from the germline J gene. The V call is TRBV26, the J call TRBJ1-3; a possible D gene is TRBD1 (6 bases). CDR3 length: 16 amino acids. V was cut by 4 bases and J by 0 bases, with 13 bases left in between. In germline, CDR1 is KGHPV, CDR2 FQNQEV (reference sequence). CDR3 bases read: TGTGCCAGCAGTCCCCCGGGACAATATTCTGGAAATACGCTCTAT. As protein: CASSPPGQYSGNTLY. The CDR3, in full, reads CASSPPGQYSGNTLYF.

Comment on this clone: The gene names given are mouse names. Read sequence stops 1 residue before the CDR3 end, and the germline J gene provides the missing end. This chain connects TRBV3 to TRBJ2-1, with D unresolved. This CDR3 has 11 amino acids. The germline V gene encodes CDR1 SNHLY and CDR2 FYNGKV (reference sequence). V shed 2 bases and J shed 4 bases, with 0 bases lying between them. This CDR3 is CASSLYAEQFF. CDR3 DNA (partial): TGTGCCAGCAGCTTATATGCTGAGCAGTTC.

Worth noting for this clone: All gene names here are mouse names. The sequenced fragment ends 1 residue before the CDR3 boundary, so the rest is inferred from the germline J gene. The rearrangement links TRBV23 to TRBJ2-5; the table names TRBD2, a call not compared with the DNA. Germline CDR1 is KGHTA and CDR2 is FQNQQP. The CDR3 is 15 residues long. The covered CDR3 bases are TGCTCCAGCAGTCAATCTGGGGGGGCTGAAGACACCCAGTAC. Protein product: CSSSQSGGAEDTQY. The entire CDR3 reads CSSSQSGGAEDTQYF.

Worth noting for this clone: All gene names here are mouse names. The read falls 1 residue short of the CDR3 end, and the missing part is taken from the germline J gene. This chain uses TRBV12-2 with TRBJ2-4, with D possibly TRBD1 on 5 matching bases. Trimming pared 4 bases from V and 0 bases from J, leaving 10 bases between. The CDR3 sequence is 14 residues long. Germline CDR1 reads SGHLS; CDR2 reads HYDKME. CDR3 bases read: TGTGCCAGCTCCTCGACAGCTAGTCAAAACACCTTGTAC. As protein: CASSSTASQNTLY. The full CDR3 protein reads CASSSTASQNTLYF.

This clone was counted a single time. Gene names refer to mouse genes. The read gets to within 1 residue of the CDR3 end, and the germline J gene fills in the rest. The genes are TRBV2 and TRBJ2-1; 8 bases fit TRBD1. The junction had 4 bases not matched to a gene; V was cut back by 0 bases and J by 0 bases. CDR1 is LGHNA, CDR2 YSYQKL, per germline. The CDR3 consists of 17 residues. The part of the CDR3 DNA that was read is TGTGCCAGCAGCCAAGATGAGGACAGGGATAACTATGCTGAGCAGTTC. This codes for CASSQDEDRDNYAEQF. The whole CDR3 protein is CASSQDEDRDNYAEQFF.

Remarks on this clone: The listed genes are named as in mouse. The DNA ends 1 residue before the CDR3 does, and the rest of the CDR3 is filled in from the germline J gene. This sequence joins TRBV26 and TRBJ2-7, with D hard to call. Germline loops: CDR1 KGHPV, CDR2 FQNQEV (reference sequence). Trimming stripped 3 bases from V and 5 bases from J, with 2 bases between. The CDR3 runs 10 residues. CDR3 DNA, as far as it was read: TGTGCCAGCAGTCTTAATGAACAGTAC. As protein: CASSLNEQY. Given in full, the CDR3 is CASSLNEQYF.

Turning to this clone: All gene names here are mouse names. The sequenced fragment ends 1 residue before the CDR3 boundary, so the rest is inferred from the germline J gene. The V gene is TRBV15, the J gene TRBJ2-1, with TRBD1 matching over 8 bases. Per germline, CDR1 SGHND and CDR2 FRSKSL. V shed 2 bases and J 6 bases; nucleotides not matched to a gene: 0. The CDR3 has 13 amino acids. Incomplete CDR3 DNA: TGTGCCAGCAGTTTACAGGGGGCTGCTGAGCAGTTC. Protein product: CASSLQGAAEQF. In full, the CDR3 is CASSLQGAAEQFF.

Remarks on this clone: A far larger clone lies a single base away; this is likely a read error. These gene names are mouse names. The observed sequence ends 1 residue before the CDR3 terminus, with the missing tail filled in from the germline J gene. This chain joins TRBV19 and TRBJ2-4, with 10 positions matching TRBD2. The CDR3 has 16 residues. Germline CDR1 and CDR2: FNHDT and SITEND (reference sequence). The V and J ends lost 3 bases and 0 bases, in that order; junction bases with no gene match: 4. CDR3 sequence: CASSTGLGSSQNTLYF. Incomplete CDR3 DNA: TGTGCCAGCAGTACGGGACTGGGGTCTAGTCAAAACACCTTGTAC.

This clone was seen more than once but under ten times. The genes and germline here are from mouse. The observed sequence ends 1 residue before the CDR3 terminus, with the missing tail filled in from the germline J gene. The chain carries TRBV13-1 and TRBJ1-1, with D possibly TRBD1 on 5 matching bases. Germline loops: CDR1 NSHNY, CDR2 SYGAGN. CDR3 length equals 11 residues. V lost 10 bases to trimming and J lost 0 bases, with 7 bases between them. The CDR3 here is CAAGQNTEVFF. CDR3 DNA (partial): TGTGCCGCGGGACAGAACACAGAAGTCTTC.

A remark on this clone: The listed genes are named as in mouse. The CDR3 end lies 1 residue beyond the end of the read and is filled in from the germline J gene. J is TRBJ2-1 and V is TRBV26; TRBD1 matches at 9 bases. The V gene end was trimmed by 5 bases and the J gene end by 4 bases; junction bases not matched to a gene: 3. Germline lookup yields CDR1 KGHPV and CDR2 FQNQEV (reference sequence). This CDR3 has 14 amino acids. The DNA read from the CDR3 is TGTGCCAGCAGTTCGGACAGGGGATATGCTGAGCAGTTC. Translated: CASSSDRGYAEQF. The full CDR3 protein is CASSSDRGYAEQFF.

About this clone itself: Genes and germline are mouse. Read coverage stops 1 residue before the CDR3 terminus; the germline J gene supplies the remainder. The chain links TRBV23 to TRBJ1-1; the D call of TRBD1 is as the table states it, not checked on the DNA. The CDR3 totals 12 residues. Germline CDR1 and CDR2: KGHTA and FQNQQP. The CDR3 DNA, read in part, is TGCTCCAGCAGCCTTACAGGGGGAGAAGTCTTC. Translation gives CSSSLTGGEVF. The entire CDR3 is CSSSLTGGEVFF.

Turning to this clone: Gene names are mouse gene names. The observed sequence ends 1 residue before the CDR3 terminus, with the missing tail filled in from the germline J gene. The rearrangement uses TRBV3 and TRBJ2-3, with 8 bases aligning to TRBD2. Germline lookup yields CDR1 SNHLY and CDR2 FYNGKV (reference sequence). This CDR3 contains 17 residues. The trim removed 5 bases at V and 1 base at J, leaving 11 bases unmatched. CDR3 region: CASSPRLGRRGAETLYF. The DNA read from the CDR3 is TGTGCCAGCAGCCCTCGACTGGGGAGGAGGGGTGCAGAAACGCTGTAT. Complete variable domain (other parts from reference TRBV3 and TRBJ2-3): GPKVLQIPSHQIIDMGQMVTLNCDPVSNHLYFYWYKQILGQQMEFLVNFYNGKVMEKSKLFKDQFSVERPDGSYFTLKIQPTALEDSAVYFCASSPRLGRRGAETLYFGSGTRLTVL.

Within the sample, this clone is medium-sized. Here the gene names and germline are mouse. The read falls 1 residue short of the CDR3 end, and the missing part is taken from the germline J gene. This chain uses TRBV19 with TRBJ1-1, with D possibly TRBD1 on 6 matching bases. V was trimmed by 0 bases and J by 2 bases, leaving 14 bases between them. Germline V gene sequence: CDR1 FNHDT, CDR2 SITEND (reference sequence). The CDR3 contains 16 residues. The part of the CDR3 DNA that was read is TGTGCCAGCAGTATAGGCGGGGGCGGAGGCAACACAGAAGTCTTC. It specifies CASSIGGGGGNTEVF. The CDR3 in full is CASSIGGGGGNTEVFF.

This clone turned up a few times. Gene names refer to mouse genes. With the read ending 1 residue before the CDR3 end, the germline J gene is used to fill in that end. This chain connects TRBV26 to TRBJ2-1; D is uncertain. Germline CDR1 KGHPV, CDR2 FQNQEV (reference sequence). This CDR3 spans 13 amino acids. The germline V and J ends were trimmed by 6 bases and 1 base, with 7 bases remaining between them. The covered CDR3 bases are TGTGCCAGCAGGAGACACAACTATGCTGAGCAGTTC. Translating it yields CASRRHNYAEQF. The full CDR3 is CASRRHNYAEQFF.